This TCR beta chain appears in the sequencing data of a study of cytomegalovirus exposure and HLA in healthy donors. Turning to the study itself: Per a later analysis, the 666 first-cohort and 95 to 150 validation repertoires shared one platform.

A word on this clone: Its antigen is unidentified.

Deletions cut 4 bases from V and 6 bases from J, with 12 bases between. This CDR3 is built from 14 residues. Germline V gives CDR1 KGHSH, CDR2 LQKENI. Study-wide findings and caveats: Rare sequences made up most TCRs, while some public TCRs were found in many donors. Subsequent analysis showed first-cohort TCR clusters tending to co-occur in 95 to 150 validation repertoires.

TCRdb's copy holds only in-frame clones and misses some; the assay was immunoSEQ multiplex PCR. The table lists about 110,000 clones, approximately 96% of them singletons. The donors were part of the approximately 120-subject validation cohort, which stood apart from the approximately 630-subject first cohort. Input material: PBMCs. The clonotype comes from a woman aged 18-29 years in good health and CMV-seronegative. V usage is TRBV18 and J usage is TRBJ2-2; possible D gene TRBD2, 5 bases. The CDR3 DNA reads TGTGCCAGCTCACGGGAGCTGACGGCCGGGGAGCTGTTTTTT. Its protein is CASSRELTAGELFF.